This TCR beta chain was documented in a study of blood T cells in healthy people across ages (dated by TCRdb to about 2015). Looking at the study overall: In model experiments, roughly one uniquely barcoded TCR beta cDNA molecule per two T cells was captured by template switching. The study analyzed two additional independent replicas of 1 million unique cDNA reads from the same blood draw for two donors, one aged 18 to 29 and one aged 80 or older. Using deep sequencing normalized with unique cDNA molecular identifiers, the study measured how TCR beta repertoire diversity changes with age. The donors were split into four age groups: young (average about 15 years), middle-aged (around 40), aged (over 55) and long-lived (roughly 86). To avoid experimental bias, donors of different ages were distributed randomly across sequencing lanes.

The donors were 40 or so Caucasian individuals from Russia, aged 6 to 90 years, who were systemically healthy. Each donor gave about 9.8 milliliters of peripheral blood, drawn into EDTA-treated Vacutainer tubes. Ficoll-Paque density-gradient centrifugation was used to isolate PBMCs, with at least 6.5 million per sample. Trizol reagent was used to extract total RNA from PBMCs, with at least 6 micrograms per sample. For every donor, an aliquot of PBMCs went through flow cytometry to measure the percentages of naive CD45RAhigh/CD27high T cells. Ends trimmed: V by 6 bases, J by 4 bases; bases unmatched to a gene: 3. Inclusive of the bounding cysteine and phenylalanine, the CDR3 is 13 residues long. The only DNA kept is the CDR3, 39 bases in frame from the first base. Based on the germline V gene, the CDR1 and CDR2 sequences are SNHLY and FYNNEI. Findings and caveats that apply to the study as a whole: A strong correlation was found between observed TCR beta diversity and the percentage of naive T cells measured by flow cytometry. Since profiling was done on bulk unsorted PBMCs, naive and antigen-experienced compartments could not be conclusively compared. Observed TCR beta diversity per million T cells fell roughly linearly with age, and a significant reduction was already apparent by age about 43. Compared with the aged group, the long-lived group had more naive CD4+ T cells, fewer expanded clones and increased TCR diversity, suggesting age selection. Donor CMV infection status was unknown, potentially confounding age-related changes in expanded clonotypes. Estimates of total diversity based on one million sequenced T cells were considered lower bounds and underestimates.

In its sample, this clonotype was seen a few times. The clone's antigen remains unknown. No clone much larger than this one lies a single base away; base qualities are absent. The library came from 5' RACE. The sample was run on an Illumina HiSeq 2500. A second PCR of roughly 7 to 12 cycles was run with a J-beta primer mix and a sample-barcoded 5' primer. A unique molecular identifier was introduced onto each TCR beta cDNA molecule by a template-switch 5' adaptor carrying 12 random nucleotides. Each sample yielded at least 2.5 million CDR3-containing paired-end reads. First-strand cDNA was synthesized from all RNA with the Mint cDNA synthesis kit, primed by a TRBC-specific oligonucleotide. Following uracil-DNA glycosylase treatment, all cDNA underwent a first 18-cycle PCR with the universal primers M1SS and BC2_uni_R. The study's processing was this. For normalization, 1 million high-quality reads were randomly selected from each sample, with every read carrying a distinct molecular identifier. Instead of being binned into consensus sequences, reads that shared molecular identifiers were thrown out. MiTCR, run with a Q25 quality threshold and the strictest error-elimination algorithm, handled CDR3 identification, clonotype clustering and error correction. A nonparametric unseen species model using Euler transformation provided a lower-bound estimate of total TCR beta diversity. TCRdb trimmed public reads at Q25 via fastp, called clones via MiXCR and kept in-frame beta chains. Each CDR3 protein appears once, grouped with its most common genes and DNA. TCRdb, rather than the study authors, made the V and J calls. Across this sample there are about 640,000 distinct CDR3 sequences, with roughly 31% seen only once. The ten biggest clones cover around a sixth of the sample.

The chain is assembled from TRBV2 and TRBJ2-5; 9 bases in the junction line up with TRBD1. This receptor was taken from an elderly woman in good health. The material sequenced was blood. The sequenced DNA is TGTGCCAGCAGCCAGGGACAGGGAGAGACCCAGTACTTC. Its amino acids are CASSQGQGETQYF.